This is a list of T cell receptor beta chains from one sample in a study of regulatory T cells in long-lasting Graves disease. TCRdb recomputed calls from the multiplex PCR reads with MiXCR, one row per CDR3 protein. The repertoire holds about 430,000 distinct CDR3 sequences, with over 12% as singletons. The sample also formed part of further work on T cells in Graves' hyperthyroidism and ophthalmopathy.

The material sequenced was peripheral blood mononuclear cells (PBMCs), taken at new diagnosis, from a patient treated with antithyroid drugs. These receptors were taken from a woman between 40 and 55 years old with Graves disease. Each CDR3 is given with its conserved first and last residue. D genes are given only for firm matches. Expanded clones are given a class, and other clones once, few, many or no size at all.

clone size	D gene	V gene	J gene	CDR3 protein	CDR3 DNA
-	-	TRBV5-4	TRBJ2-1	CASRYRDLSYNEQFF	TGTGCCAGCAGATACCGGGACTTATCCTACAATGAGCAGTTCTTC
-	-	TRBV19	TRBJ1-3	CASSIDSQPGNTIYF	TGTGCCAGTAGTATCGACAGTCAACCTGGAAACACCATATATTTT
-	TRBD2	TRBV2	TRBJ2-1	CASTPLAGGNEQFF	TGTGCCAGCACCCCCCTAGCGGGAGGGAATGAGCAGTTCTTC
many	-	TRBV20-1	TRBJ2-3	CSARDERTDTQYF	TGCAGTGCTAGAGATGAGCGCACAGATACGCAGTATTTT
-	TRBD2	TRBV9	TRBJ2-1	CASSVLAGGHNEQFF	TGTGCCAGCAGCGTACTAGCGGGTGGCCACAATGAGCAGTTCTTC
many	-	TRBV9	TRBJ2-5	CASNRKGAGRETQYF	TGTGCCAGCAACCGTAAAGGGGCCGGTAGAGAGACCCAGTACTTC
many	TRBD1	TRBV12-3/TRBV12-4	TRBJ1-2	CASSHTQGVGRYTF	TGTGCCAGCAGTCACACACAGGGGGTGGGTCGCTACACCTTC
many	-	TRBV11-2	TRBJ1-4	CASSLSGVYEKLFF	TGTGCCAGCAGCTTATCTGGGGTTTATGAAAAACTGTTTTTT
-	-	TRBV30	TRBJ1-2	CAVNRQHGYTF	TGTGCCGTAAATCGGCAACATGGCTACACCTTC
many	-	TRBV6-5	TRBJ2-7	CASSSSTSGSGPSYEQYF	-
-	-	TRBV5-8	TRBJ1-2	CASSRPGQGIYGYTF	TGTGCCAGCAGCCGCCCCGGACAAGGGATCTATGGCTACACCTTC
-	-	TRBV27	TRBJ2-1	CASRIRGGSGIGEQFF	TGTGCCAGCAGGATTCGAGGGGGGAGCGGGATCGGTGAGCAGTTCTTC
-	TRBD2	TRBV5-4	TRBJ2-3	CASSLPPAGGSTDTQYF	TGTGCCAGCAGCTTGCCACCCGCGGGGGGCAGCACAGATACGCAGTATTTT
-	TRBD1	TRBV10-3	TRBJ2-1	CAISERISGQGSYNEQFF	TGTGCCATCAGTGAGAGGATTTCTGGACAGGGATCCTACAATGAGCAGTTCTTC
many	-	TRBV28	TRBJ2-7	CASVRAREGGPYEQYF	TGTGCCAGCGTAAGAGCCCGGGAAGGGGGACCCTACGAGCAGTACTTC
many	-	TRBV10-3	TRBJ2-7	CAISAAGEGYEQYF	TGTGCCATCAGTGCGGCAGGGGAGGGTTACGAGCAGTACTTC